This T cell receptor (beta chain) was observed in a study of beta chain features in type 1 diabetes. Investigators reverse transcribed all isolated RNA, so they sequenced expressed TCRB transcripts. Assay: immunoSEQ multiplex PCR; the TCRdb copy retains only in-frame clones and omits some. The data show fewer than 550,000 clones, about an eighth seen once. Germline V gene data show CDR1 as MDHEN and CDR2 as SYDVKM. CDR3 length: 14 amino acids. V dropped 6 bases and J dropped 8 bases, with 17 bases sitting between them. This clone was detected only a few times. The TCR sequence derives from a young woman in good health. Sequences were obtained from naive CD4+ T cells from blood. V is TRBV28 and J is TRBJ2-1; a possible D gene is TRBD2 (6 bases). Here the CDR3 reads CASRTGTSRYEQFF. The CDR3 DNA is TGTGCCAGCAGGACCGGGACTTCTCGATATGAGCAGTTCTTC. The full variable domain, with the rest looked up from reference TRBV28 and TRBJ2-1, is DVKVTQSSRYLVKRTGEKVFLECVQDMDHENMFWYRQDPGLGLRLIYFSYDVKMKEKGDIPEGYSVSREKKERFSLILESASTNQTSMYLCASRTGTSRYEQFFGPGTRLTVL.